This T cell receptor beta chain was found in a study of graft-versus-host responses after intestinal transplantation (dated by TCRdb to the early 2020s). For context, the study as a whole: The transplants that recipients received were multivisceral, liver-intestinal, or isolated intestinal. Anti-thymocyte globulin induction was given to all recipients, followed by maintenance tacrolimus and steroids for approximately 3 years. Bulk TCR-beta CDR3 sequencing was used to track graft-versus-host and host-versus-graft alloreactive T cell clones in the graft, circulation and bone marrow after intestinal transplantation. Alloreactive clones were identified by sequencing pre-transplant mixed lymphocyte reaction products and comparing these products with unstimulated pre-transplant donor and recipient T cells. A cohort of approximately 23 intestinal transplant recipients, including one retransplant, was enrolled, and a few patients lacking pretransplant specimens were excluded. Donor T cell macrochimerism was defined as a peak of at least 4% donor T cells among recipient peripheral blood mononuclear cells. Instead of going to the commercial service, samples from a few later patients were sequenced in-house on an Illumina MiSeq and processed with MiXCR. Summary of the overall study and its limitations: Early after transplant, peak levels of circulating GvH clones were found to be associated with declines in HvG clones. GvH clones were detected in recipient bone marrow, and some of these GvH clones were observed earlier in ileal mucosa or blood, consistent with an intestinal mucosal origin. Conclusions were limited by the relatively low number and heterogeneity of intestinal transplant patients. High GvH to HvG T cell clonal ratios were observed in the allografts of patients with donor T cell macrochimerism.

In regard to this clone: Its specific antigen is unknown. Within one base of it there is no much larger clone, and no base qualities were kept.

The time point label on this specimen signifies: cells obtained before transplantation from donor or recipient. CD3+CD4+ and CD3+CD8+ populations were FACS-sorted from unstimulated pre-transplant donor and recipient cells taken from spleen or lymph nodes. Receptor libraries were prepared by the immunoSEQ multiplex PCR assay. For most patients, genomic DNA was isolated with the Qiagen DNeasy Blood and Tissue Kit and sent frozen to Adaptive Biotechnologies for TCR sequencing. Adaptive Biotechnologies carried out high-throughput TCR-beta CDR3 sequencing of genomic DNA for most patients. In the source study's methods: TCR sequencing data were retrieved from Adaptive's ImmunoSEQ software for more than 15 patients, whereas three other patients were processed with MiXCR and VDJtools. To correct CD4 versus CD8 sorting errors, sequences present in both subsets at a frequency ratio below 5:1 were removed. CDR3 nucleotide sequences shared by donor and recipient were removed because the origin of these sequences could not be assigned. To count as alloreactive, a clone needed at least 2-fold expansion over unstimulated cells and a minimum CFSE-low frequency of 0.002% (template counts) or 0.001% (read counts). Clones detected in sequenced pre-transplant spleen, lymph node, or MLR CFSE-low populations of the donor or recipient were defined as mappable. The cumulative frequency of alloreactive clones was calculated as a percentage of all sequences, weighted by copy number. TCRdb took over this immuneACCESS table, retaining in-frame rearrangements with V and J assigned. Such tables are incomplete; in checked studies, under half of the missing clones stem from an unresolved V gene, and the remainder is unexplained. Clone size and V and J calls were adopted from that table, with D and trimming inferred from the DNA. The sample table shows about 71,000 clones, and 80% to 95% are seen once. Roughly 1.3% of the sample belongs to the ten largest clones.

From its cysteine to its phenylalanine, the CDR3 spans 15 amino acids. The sequence is cut down to CDR3 DNA, 45 bases in frame from base 1. CDR1 and CDR2 are drawn from the germline V gene: MGHDK, SYGVNS. V is reduced by 0 bases and J by 4 bases, leaving a spacing of 10 bases between them. The origin of this receptor is a human donor who received an intestinal transplant. Sequenced here: unstimulated CD8+ T cells sorted from spleen or lymph node cells, sampled before intestinal transplant. The chain uses TRBV25-1 and TRBJ1-3; the D gene lacks a confident call. Here the CDR3 is given as CASSEYLDSGNTIYF. The DNA sequence is TGTGCCAGCAGTGAATATCTCGACTCCGGAAACACCATATATTTT.